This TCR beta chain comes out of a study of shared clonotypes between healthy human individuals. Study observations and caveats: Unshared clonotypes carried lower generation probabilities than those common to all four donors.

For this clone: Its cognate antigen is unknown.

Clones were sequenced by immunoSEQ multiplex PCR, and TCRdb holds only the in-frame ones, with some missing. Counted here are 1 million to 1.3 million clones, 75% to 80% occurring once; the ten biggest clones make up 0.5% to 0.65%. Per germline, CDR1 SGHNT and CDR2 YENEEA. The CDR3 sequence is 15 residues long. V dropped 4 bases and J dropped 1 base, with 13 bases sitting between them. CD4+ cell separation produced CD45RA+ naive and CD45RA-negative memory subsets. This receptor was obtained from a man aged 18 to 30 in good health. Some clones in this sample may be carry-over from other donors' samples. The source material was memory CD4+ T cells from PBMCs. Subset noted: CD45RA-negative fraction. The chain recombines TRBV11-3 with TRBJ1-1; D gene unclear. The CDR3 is CASSSTGPPNTEAFF. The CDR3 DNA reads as TGTGCCAGCAGCTCAACCGGGCCACCGAACACTGAAGCTTTCTTT.